Each of the 18 T cell receptor beta chains below was sequenced from the same sample in a study of cytomegalovirus exposure and HLA in healthy donors. With 60 Vbeta and 13 Jbeta primers, the PCR was carried out. This table comes from immunoSEQ multiplex PCR, and its TCRdb copy is limited to in-frame clones, with some not included. The table includes 150,000 to 250,000 clones, roughly 85% detected once. The specimen sequenced was PBMCs. Every receptor here comes from a woman in her twenties or thirties in good health and CMV-seropositive.

This clone was seen a few times. The chain combines TRBV6-6 with TRBJ1-1, with 10 bases fitting TRBD1. V lost 6 bases and J lost 7; bases outside the gene matches: 11. Germline CDR1 and CDR2: MNHNY and SVGAGI (reference sequence). The CDR3 runs to 15 residues. Here the CDR3 reads CASSDGTGVLVEAFF. The CDR3 region has the DNA TGTGCCAGCAGCGACGGGACAGGGGTCCTTGTTGAAGCTTTCTTT.

The chain has TRBV9 and TRBJ2-2; perhaps TRBD2 as D (5 bases). The V end was cut by 0 bases, the J end by 0 bases, with 6 bases between. In germline, CDR1 is SGDLS, CDR2 YYNGEE. This CDR3 comprises 15 residues. The CDR3 here is CASSVAGTNTGELFF. The CDR3 bases are TGTGCCAGCAGCGTAGCGGGAACGAACACCGGGGAGCTGTTTTTT. Full variable domain (missing parts from reference TRBV9 and TRBJ2-2): DSGVTQTPKHLITATGQRVTLRCSPRSGDLSVYWYQQSLDQGLQFLIQYYNGEERAKGNILERFSAQQFPDLHSELNLSSLELGDSALYFCASSVAGTNTGELFFGEGSRLTVL.

The chain employs TRBV7-2 and TRBJ2-6; 7 bases line up with TRBD1. Trimming removed 1 base from V and 0 bases from J; junction bases left unmatched: 3. Germline assignment: CDR1 SGHTA and CDR2 FQGNSA. The CDR3 covers 17 residues. CDR3 sequence (DNA): TGTGCCAGCAGCTTAGGAGGACAGGCCTCTGGGGCCAACGTCCTGACTTTC. Amino acids: CASSLGGQASGANVLTF.

The chain is built from TRBV27 and TRBJ1-2, with D perhaps TRBD1 (5 bases). The CDR3 runs 14 residues. Germline V gives CDR1 MNHEY, CDR2 SMNVEV (reference sequence). V lost 2 bases to trimming and J lost 4 bases, with 11 bases between them. CDR3 sequence reads: CASSLPGRGYGYTF. The DNA for the CDR3 is TGTGCCAGCAGTTTACCAGGGCGAGGCTATGGCTACACCTTC.

V gene TRBV11-2 combines with J gene TRBJ2-3, with 7 bases that match TRBD2. Trimming at V came to 1 base and at J to 2 bases, leaving 3 bases not matched to a gene. The germline gives CDR1 SGHAT, CDR2 FQNNGV. CDR3 length: 15 residues. The CDR3 nucleotides read TGTGCCAGCAGCTTAGTAGGGACTATCACAGATACGCAGTATTTT. Its translation is CASSLVGTITDTQYF.

This sequence joins TRBV19 and TRBJ2-1, with D unresolved. CDR1 is LNHDA, CDR2 SQIVND, per germline (reference sequence). There are 14 residues in the CDR3. V was shortened by 5 bases and J by 4 bases, with 12 bases between the two germline ends. In DNA, the CDR3 is TGTGCCAGTAGTCCAGGTTGGTTATACAATGAGCAGTTCTTC. Translated, it gives CASSPGWLYNEQFF.

The gene calls are TRBV11-2 and TRBJ1-2; TRBD1 aligns across 9 bases. CDR3 length: 18 residues. The germline gives CDR1 SGHAT, CDR2 FQNNGV. V lost 1 base, J lost 2 bases, and 11 bases stayed unmatched. The CDR3 nucleotides are TGTGCCAGCAGCTTAGCTCGTGGGGACAGGGACTGGAACTATGGCTACACCTTC. Protein product: CASSLARGDRDWNYGYTF. The entire variable domain, with the rest obtained from reference TRBV11-2 and TRBJ1-2, is as follows: EAGVAQSPRYKIIEKRQSVAFWCNPISGHATLYWYQQILGQGPKLLIQFQNNGVVDDSQLPKDRFSAERLKGVDSTLKIQPAKLEDSAVYLCASSLARGDRDWNYGYTFGSGTRLTVV.

The rearrangement uses TRBV5-6 and TRBJ2-3; 11 nucleotides agree with TRBD2. Germline loops: CDR1 SGHDT, CDR2 YYEEEE. The CDR3 has 17 residues. The J segment lost 4 bases and the V segment lost 0 bases, leaving 7 bases of the junction unmatched. The CDR3 loop is CASSLGLSGGAPDTQYF. As DNA, the CDR3 is TGTGCCAGCAGCTTGGGCCTTAGCGGGGGGGCGCCAGATACGCAGTATTTT.

This chain joins TRBV6-5 and TRBJ2-7; possible D gene TRBD1, 6 bases. Germline-derived CDR1 and CDR2 are MNHEY and SVGAGI. This CDR3 has 12 residues. V shed 5 bases and J shed 2 bases, with 7 bases lying between them. CDR3 DNA sequence: TGTGCCAGCAGTAGGGGGACCTACGAGCAGTACTTC. Its protein is CASSRGTYEQYF.

J is TRBJ2-7 and V is TRBV7-2, with D perhaps matching TRBD2 (5 bases). With 2 bases removed from V and 3 bases from J, the gap between germline ends came to 20 bases. Germline lookup yields CDR1 SGHTA and CDR2 FQGNSA. The length of the CDR3 is 17 residues. CDR3 DNA: TGTGCCAGCAGCTTACGGCCCGGACGGGGAAACTACTACGAGCAGTACTTC. Amino acids: CASSLRPGRGNYYEQYF.

The table lists this clone with a few counts. The chain has TRBV25-1 and TRBJ2-5; the match to TRBD2 covers 7 bases. In germline, CDR1 is MGHDK, CDR2 SYGVNS. V trimming: 3 bases; J trimming: 5 bases; junction bases outside the gene matches: 9. This CDR3 comprises 15 residues. For the CDR3, the DNA is TGTGCCAGCAGTGATCCGGGACTTAGCGGGGAGACCCAGTACTTC. Translated: CASSDPGLSGETQYF.

The V and J genes are TRBV5-1 and TRBJ2-5; D possibly corresponds to TRBD2 (6 bases). Germline V gives CDR1 SGHRS, CDR2 YFSETQ. Trimming took off 4 bases at V and 7 bases at J, with 20 bases between the two ends. This CDR3 has 15 residues. In DNA, the CDR3 is TGCGCCAGCAGCCAGACGGGACTGAACCCGGGGACCCAGTACTTC. Protein sequence: CASSQTGLNPGTQYF.

The chain is built from TRBV13 and TRBJ1-6; tentative D call: TRBD1 (6 bases). Germline V gene sequence: CDR1 PRHDT, CDR2 FYEKMQ (reference sequence). The CDR3 is made up of 14 amino acids. The V end was cut by 4 bases, the J end by 5 bases, with 9 bases between. CDR3 in amino acids: CASSSWTDNSPLHF. In DNA form, the CDR3 reads TGTGCCAGCAGCTCATGGACAGATAATTCACCCCTCCACTTT.

This chain links TRBV4-1 with TRBJ2-7, with D possibly matching TRBD2 (5 bases). Per the germline V gene, CDR1 is MGHRA and CDR2 is YSYEKL. There are 16 residues in the CDR3. The V and J ends lost 0 bases and 3 bases respectively, with 15 bases between them. The chain's CDR3 is CASSQDSAIEVYEQYF. CDR3 DNA sequence: TGCGCCAGCAGCCAAGATAGCGCCATCGAAGTCTACGAGCAGTACTTC.

This chain connects TRBV27 to TRBJ2-5; D is possibly TRBD1 (5 bases). CDR3 length equals 15 residues. The V gene's germline CDR1 is MNHEY and CDR2 SMNVEV (reference sequence). The germline V and J ends were trimmed by 2 bases and 0 bases, with 10 bases remaining between them. The CDR3 reads CASSLNPTDQETQYF. In DNA, the CDR3 is TGTGCCAGCAGTTTAAACCCGACAGACCAAGAGACCCAGTACTTC.

This clone has a single count. The chain employs TRBV11-2 and TRBJ1-2; D is unclear. CDR1 is SGHAT and CDR2 is FQNNGV in the germline V gene. V lost 5 bases to trimming and J lost 0 bases, with 13 bases between them. CDR3 length: 15 residues. For the CDR3, the DNA is TGTGCCAGCAGCGCCACCCCTGCGCCTAACTATGGCTACACCTTC. It codes for CASSATPAPNYGYTF.

V is TRBV29-1 and J is TRBJ2-2; 7 nucleotides agree with TRBD1. The germline gives CDR1 SQVTM, CDR2 ANQGSEA. The CDR3 is 13 amino acids. The V segment lost 8 bases and the J segment 2 bases; nucleotides outside the gene matches: 5. The chain's CDR3 is CSSWDSNTGELFF. CDR3 nucleotide sequence: TGCAGCTCATGGGACAGTAACACCGGGGAGCTGTTTTTT.

This sequence joins TRBV11-3 and TRBJ2-5, with D possibly matching TRBD1 (5 bases). Germline V gene lookup returns CDR1 SGHNT and CDR2 YENEEA. Trimming took 5 bases from V and 2 from J, leaving 21 bases between them. There are 17 residues in the CDR3. The CDR3 region is CASSLGITGALQETQYF. As DNA, the CDR3 is TGTGCCAGCAGCCTGGGTATTACAGGTGCCCTACAAGAGACCCAGTACTTC.